This is a list of T cell receptor beta chains from one sample in a study of blood T cell repertoires in COVID-19. Profiling relied on immunoSEQ multiplex PCR, and the TCRdb table lists in-frame clones only, not all of them. The data show about 110,000 clones, about four fifths seen once. Source material: peripheral blood. These receptors all come from a human donor in a cohort sampled during active COVID-19. Both conserved end residues are part of each CDR3. Fields, in order: V gene, J gene, D gene, clone size, CDR3 length, CDR3 DNA, CDR3 protein. The D gene is left open where the match is weak. Clone size appears in some rows only: once, few, many, or a class for an expanded clone.

>TRBV18|TRBJ2-7|TRBD1|.|14
TGTGCCAGCTCCCAACAGGGGGATTACTACGAGCAGTACTTC
CASSQQGDYYEQYF
>TRBV28|TRBJ1-2|TRBD1|.|17
TGTGCCAGCAGTTTAGGGGGGCCAGGGGGAGCGAACTATGGCTACACCTTC
CASSLGGPGGANYGYTF
>TRBV20-1|TRBJ1-5|.|.|14
TGCAGTGCTAGTGCAGGACATAGCAATCAGCCCCAGCATTTT
CSASAGHSNQPQHF
>TRBV7-2|TRBJ2-3|.|.|13
TGTGCCAGCAGCCTCCCGGGAGCCTCTACGCAGTATTTT
CASSLPGASTQYF
>TRBV2|TRBJ2-1|.|.|14
TGTGCCAGCCGAGACTTCAGCTCCTACAATGAGCAGTTCTTC
CASRDFSSYNEQFF
>TRBV11-2|TRBJ2-1|TRBD2|once|13
TGTGCCAGCAGCTCCTGGGGGGGTAGGGAGGAGTTCTTC
CASSSWGGREEFF
>TRBV27|TRBJ2-2|.|.|14
TGTGCCAGCAGACCCGGACAGCACACCGGGGAGCTGTTTTTT
CASRPGQHTGELFF
>TRBV3-1/TRBV3-2|TRBJ2-5|.|once|16
TGTGCCAGCAGCCCAGAAGCTAGCTCGCTCCAAGAGACCCAGTACTTC
CASSPEASSLQETQYF
>TRBV18|TRBJ2-7|TRBD2|.|15
TGTGCCAGCTCACCAGGCCTCGGGGGGGTTTACGAGCAGTACTTC
CASSPGLGGVYEQYF
>TRBV19|TRBJ1-2|.|.|15
TGTGCCAGTAGTCCCCCCGGGGGGGTGGACTATGGCTACACCTTC
CASSPPGGVDYGYTF
>TRBV7-9|TRBJ2-5|.|medium-sized|17
TGTGCCAGCAGCCCACGATATAGCGGACAAGGCCAAGAGACCCAGTACTTC
CASSPRYSGQGQETQYF
>TRBV10-3|TRBJ2-2|.|.|15
TGTGCCATCAGTGCCCGGCAGGGGAACACCGGGGAGCTGTTTTTT
CAISARQGNTGELFF
>TRBV5-1|TRBJ2-1|TRBD2|few|17
TGCGCCAGCAGCAGGGGACTAGCGGGACCGGCCTACAATGAGCAGTTCTTC
CASSRGLAGPAYNEQFF
>TRBV7-2|TRBJ2-1|TRBD1|.|15
TGTGCCAGCAGCTCAGACAGGGGCGCCTACAATGAGCAGTTCTTC
CASSSDRGAYNEQFF
>TRBV7-2|TRBJ2-3|.|.|17
TGTGCCAGCAGCTTAGTTGCCCAGGGATCCGGCACAGATACGCAGTATTTT
CASSLVAQGSGTDTQYF